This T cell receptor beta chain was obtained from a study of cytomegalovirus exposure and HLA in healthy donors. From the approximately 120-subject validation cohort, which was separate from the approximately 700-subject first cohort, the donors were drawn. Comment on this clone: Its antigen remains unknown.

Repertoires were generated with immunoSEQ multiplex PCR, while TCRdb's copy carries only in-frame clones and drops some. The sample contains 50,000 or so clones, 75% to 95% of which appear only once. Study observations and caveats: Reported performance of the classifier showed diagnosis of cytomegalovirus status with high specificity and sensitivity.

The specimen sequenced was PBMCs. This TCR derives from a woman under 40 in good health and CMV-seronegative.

CDR3 DNA sequence: TGTGCTAGTGGTTTGGTCCACGATGGGCTAAAGGCGATGGATCAGCCCCAGCATTTT. This translates into CASGLVHDGLKAMDQPQHF. The gene calls are TRBV12-5 and TRBJ1-5; D call uncertain. The V end lost 0 bases, the J end lost 5 bases, and 23 bases lay between the germline ends. Germline V lookup: CDR1 LGHNT, CDR2 FRNRAP. CDR3 size: 19 residues.